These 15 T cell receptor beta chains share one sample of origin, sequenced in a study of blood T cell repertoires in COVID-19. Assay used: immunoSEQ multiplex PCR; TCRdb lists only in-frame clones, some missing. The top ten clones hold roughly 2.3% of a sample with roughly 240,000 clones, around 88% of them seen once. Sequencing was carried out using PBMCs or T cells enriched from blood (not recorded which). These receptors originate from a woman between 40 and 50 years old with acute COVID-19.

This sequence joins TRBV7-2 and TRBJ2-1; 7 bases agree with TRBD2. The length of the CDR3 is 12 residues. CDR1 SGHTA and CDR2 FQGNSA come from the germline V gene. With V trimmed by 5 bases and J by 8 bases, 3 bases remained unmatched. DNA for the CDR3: TGTGCCAGCAGCCGGGACTATTATGAGCAGTTCTTC. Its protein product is CASSRDYYEQFF. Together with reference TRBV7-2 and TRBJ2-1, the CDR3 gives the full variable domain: GAGVSQSPSNKVTEKGKDVELRCDPISGHTALYWYRQSLGQGLEFLIYFQGNSAPDKSGLPSDRFSAERTGGSVSTLTIQRTQQEDSAVYLCASSRDYYEQFFGPGTRLTVL.

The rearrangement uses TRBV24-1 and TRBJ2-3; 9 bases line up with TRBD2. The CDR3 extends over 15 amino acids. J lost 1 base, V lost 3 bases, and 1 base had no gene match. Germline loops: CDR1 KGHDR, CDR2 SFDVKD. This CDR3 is CATSDPSGGTDTQYF. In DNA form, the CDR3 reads TGTGCCACCAGTGATCCTAGCGGGGGCACAGATACGCAGTATTTT.

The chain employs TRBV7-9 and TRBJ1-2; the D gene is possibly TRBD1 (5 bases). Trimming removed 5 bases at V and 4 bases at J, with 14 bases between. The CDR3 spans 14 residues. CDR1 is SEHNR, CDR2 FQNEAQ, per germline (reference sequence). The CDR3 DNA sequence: TGTGCCAGCAGCCTGGGAGGGGTCGGCTATGGCTACACCTTC. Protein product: CASSLGGVGYGYTF.

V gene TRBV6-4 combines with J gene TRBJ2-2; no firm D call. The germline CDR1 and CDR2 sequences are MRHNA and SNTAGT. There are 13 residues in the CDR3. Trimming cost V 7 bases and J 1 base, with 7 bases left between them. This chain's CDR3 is CASIFRNTGELFF. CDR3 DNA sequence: TGTGCCAGCATCTTTCGGAACACCGGGGAGCTGTTTTTT.

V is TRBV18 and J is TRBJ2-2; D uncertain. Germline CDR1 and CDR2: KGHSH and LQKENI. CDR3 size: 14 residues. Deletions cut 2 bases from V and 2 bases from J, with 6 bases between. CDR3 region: CASSPSGNTGELFF. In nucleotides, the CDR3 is TGTGCCAGCTCACCATCCGGTAACACCGGGGAGCTGTTTTTT.

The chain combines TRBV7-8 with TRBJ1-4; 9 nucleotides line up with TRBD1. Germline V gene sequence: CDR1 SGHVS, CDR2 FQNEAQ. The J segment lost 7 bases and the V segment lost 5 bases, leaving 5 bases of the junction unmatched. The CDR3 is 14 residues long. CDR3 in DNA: TGTGCCAGCAGCCCCCGGGACAGGGCTGAAAAACTGTTTTTT. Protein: CASSPRDRAEKLFF.

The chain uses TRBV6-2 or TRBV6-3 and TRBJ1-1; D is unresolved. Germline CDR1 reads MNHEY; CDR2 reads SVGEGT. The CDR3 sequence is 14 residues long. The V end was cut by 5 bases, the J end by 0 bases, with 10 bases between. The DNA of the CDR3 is TGTGCCAGCAGTCCCCCGGTTCTGAACACTGAAGCTTTCTTT. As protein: CASSPPVLNTEAFF.

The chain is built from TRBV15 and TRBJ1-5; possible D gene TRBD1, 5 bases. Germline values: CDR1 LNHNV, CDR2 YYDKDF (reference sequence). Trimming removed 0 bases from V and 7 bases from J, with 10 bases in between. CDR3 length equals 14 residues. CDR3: CATSRERGGQPQHF. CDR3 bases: TGTGCCACCAGCAGAGAACGGGGGGGGCAGCCCCAGCATTTT. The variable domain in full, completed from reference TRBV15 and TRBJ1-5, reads DAMVIQNPRYQVTQFGKPVTLSCSQTLNHNVMYWYQQKSSQAPKLLFHYYDKDFNNEADTPDNFQSRRPNTSFCFLDIRSPGLGDTAMYLCATSRERGGQPQHFGDGTRLSIL.

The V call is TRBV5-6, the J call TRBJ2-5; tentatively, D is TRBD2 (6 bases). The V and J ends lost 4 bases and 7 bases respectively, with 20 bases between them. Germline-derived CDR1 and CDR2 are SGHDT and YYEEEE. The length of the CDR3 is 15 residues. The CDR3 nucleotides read TGTGCCAGCAGCCACCGTGGGACGGCCGGGGGGACCCAGTACTTC. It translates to CASSHRGTAGGTQYF.

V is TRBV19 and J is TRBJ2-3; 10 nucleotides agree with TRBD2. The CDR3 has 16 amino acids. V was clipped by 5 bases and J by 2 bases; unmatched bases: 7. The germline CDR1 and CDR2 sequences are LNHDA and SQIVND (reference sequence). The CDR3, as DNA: TGTGCCAGTAGTTCCGCCGGGACTAGCGTCACAGATACGCAGTATTTT. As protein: CASSSAGTSVTDTQYF.

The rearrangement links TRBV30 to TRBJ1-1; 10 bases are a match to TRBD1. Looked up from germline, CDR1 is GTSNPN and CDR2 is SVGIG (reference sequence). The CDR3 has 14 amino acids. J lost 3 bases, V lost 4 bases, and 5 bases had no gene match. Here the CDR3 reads CAWTGTGVHTEAFF. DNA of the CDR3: TGTGCCTGGACAGGGACAGGGGTTCACACTGAAGCTTTCTTT.

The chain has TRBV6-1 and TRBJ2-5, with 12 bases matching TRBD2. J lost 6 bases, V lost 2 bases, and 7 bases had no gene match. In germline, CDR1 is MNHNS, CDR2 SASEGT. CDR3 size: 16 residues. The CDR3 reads CASSEFSSGGEKTQYF. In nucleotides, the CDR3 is TGTGCCAGCAGTGAATTTTCTAGCGGGGGGGAGAAGACCCAGTACTTC.

In nucleotides, the CDR3 is TGTGCCAGCAGTGAAGGAGCGGCACCCATGGCAGATACGCAGTATTTT. Amino acid sequence: CASSEGAAPMADTQYF. This chain joins TRBV6-1 and TRBJ2-3; maybe TRBD2 (5 bases). The germline V and J ends were trimmed by 1 base and 4 bases, with 15 bases remaining between them. Per germline, CDR1 MNHNS and CDR2 SASEGT. The CDR3 has 16 residues.

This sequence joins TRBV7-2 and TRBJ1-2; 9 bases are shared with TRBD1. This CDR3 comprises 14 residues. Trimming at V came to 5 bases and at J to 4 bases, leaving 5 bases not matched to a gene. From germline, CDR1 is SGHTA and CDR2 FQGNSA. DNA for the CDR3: TGTGCCAGCAGCGAGGGGACAGGGATCTATGGCTACACCTTC. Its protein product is CASSEGTGIYGYTF. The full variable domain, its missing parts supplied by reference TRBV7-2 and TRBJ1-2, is GAGVSQSPSNKVTEKGKDVELRCDPISGHTALYWYRQSLGQGLEFLIYFQGNSAPDKSGLPSDRFSAERTGGSVSTLTIQRTQQEDSAVYLCASSEGTGIYGYTFGSGTRLTVV.

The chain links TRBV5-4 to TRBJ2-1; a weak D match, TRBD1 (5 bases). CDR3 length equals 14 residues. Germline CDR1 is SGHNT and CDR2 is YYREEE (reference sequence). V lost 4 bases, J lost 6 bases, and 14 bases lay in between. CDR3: CASSQPRVANEQFF. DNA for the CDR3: TGTGCCAGCAGCCAGCCCAGGGTGGCCAATGAGCAGTTCTTC. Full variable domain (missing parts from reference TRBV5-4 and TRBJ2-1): ETGVTQSPTHLIKTRGQQVTLRCSSQSGHNTVSWYQQALGQGPQFIFQYYREEENGRGNFPPRFSGLQFPNYSSELNVNALELDDSALYLCASSQPRVANEQFFGPGTRLTVL.